Listed here are 10 T cell receptor beta chains from one sample, sequenced in a study of blood T cell repertoires in COVID-19. Repertoires were generated with immunoSEQ multiplex PCR, while TCRdb's copy carries only in-frame clones and drops some. The sample includes some 130,000 clones, more than 90% of them seen just once. The material sequenced was peripheral blood. Receptor source: a man aged 60 to 69 with COVID-19, enrolled during active disease.

This clone was seen just once. The chain combines TRBV7-9 with TRBJ1-1; 8 nucleotides agree with TRBD1. The CDR3 loop spans 16 amino acids. J was trimmed by 4 bases and V by 5 bases; bases with no gene match: 12. Per germline, CDR1 SEHNR and CDR2 FQNEAQ (reference sequence). The CDR3 DNA is TGTGCCAGCAGCACCGACAGGGGTCGAATGCTCACTGAAGCTTTCTTT. It specifies CASSTDRGRMLTEAFF.

The chain links TRBV11-3 to TRBJ1-2, with TRBD1 matching 7 bases. Unmatched junction bases numbered 8, after V lost 4 bases and J lost 6 bases. There are 14 residues in the CDR3. The germline V gene encodes CDR1 SGHNT and CDR2 YENEEA. The CDR3 DNA sequence: TGTGCCAGCAGCTCGAGCCGGACAGGCAATGGCTACACCTTC. It specifies CASSSSRTGNGYTF.

This rearrangement joins TRBV5-1 to TRBJ1-3; a possible D gene is TRBD1 (5 bases). CDR3 length: 16 residues. V gave up 1 base and J gave up 0 bases, with 11 bases separating them. Per germline, CDR1 SGHRS and CDR2 YFSETQ. This chain's CDR3 is CASSLFGQGSGNTIYF. DNA for the CDR3: TGCGCCAGCAGCTTGTTTGGGCAGGGCTCTGGAAACACCATATATTTT.

This clone has just one count. V gene TRBV7-9 combines with J gene TRBJ2-2; D is perhaps TRBD1 (6 bases). The CDR3 is 18 residues long. Between the trimmed V and J ends, which lost 5 bases and 2 bases, there was a span of 21 bases. Germline CDR1 is SEHNR and CDR2 is FQNEAQ (reference sequence). In DNA form, the CDR3 reads TGTGCCAGCAGCGCCGGGACACCTTTCCGCCTTAACACCGGGGAGCTGTTTTTT. Protein product: CASSAGTPFRLNTGELFF.

This rearrangement joins TRBV6-5 to TRBJ1-6; maybe TRBD1 (5 bases). Per germline, CDR1 MNHEY and CDR2 SVGAGI. There are 13 residues in the CDR3. V shed 7 bases and J shed 7 bases, with 11 bases lying between them. This CDR3 is CASTHRPNSPLHF. The CDR3 DNA follows: TGTGCCAGCACTCACAGGCCGAATTCACCCCTCCACTTT.

This rearrangement joins TRBV4-3 to TRBJ2-7; TRBD2 is a possible D gene (5 bases). Trimming cost V 0 bases and J 6 bases, with 12 bases left between them. Germline-derived CDR1 and CDR2 are LGHNA and YSLEER. The CDR3 sequence is 14 residues long. CDR3 in DNA: TGCGCCAGCAGCCAAGATAGGGAGACCAGCGAGCAGTACTTC. Its translation: CASSQDRETSEQYF.

This chain uses TRBV28 with TRBJ2-4; 7 positions match TRBD1. Germline CDR1 and CDR2: MDHEN and SYDVKM. This CDR3 region has 16 residues. Unmatched junction bases numbered 10, after V lost 6 bases and J lost 2 bases. The CDR3 bases are TGTGCCAGCAGGGCAGGGACAGCGGAACCCAAAAACATTCAGTACTTC. Residues: CASRAGTAEPKNIQYF.

The chain employs TRBV28 and TRBJ2-7; TRBD2 aligns across 11 bases. Germline CDR1 reads MDHEN; CDR2 reads SYDVKM. The CDR3 runs 15 residues. V dropped 7 bases and J dropped 3; count of bases not matched to a gene: 8. The CDR3: CASKTLAGGGYEQYF. For the CDR3, the DNA is TGTGCCAGCAAAACCTTAGCGGGAGGGGGCTACGAGCAGTACTTC.

The table lists this clone with a count of one. The chain joins TRBV30 to TRBJ1-2; no definite D call. The CDR3 is 13 residues long. The V end was cut by 3 bases, the J end by 2 bases, with 10 bases between. In germline, CDR1 is GTSNPN, CDR2 SVGIG (reference sequence). The CDR3 DNA sequence: TGTGCCTGGAGGACTCACGGGAACTATGGCTACACCTTC. Its protein is CAWRTHGNYGYTF.

This clone was counted a single time. The V gene is TRBV6-5, the J gene TRBJ2-1, with 10 positions matching TRBD2. After removal of 8 bases from V and 1 base from J, the junction contained 5 bases not matched to a gene. Germline CDR1 MNHEY, CDR2 SVGAGI. The CDR3 covers 15 residues. CDR3 region: CASGTSAESYNEQFF. CDR3 in DNA: TGTGCCAGCGGGACTAGCGCCGAATCCTACAATGAGCAGTTCTTC.